The next 26 T cell receptor beta chains were all read from a single sample in a study of PD-1 blockade in classical Hodgkin lymphoma. This table comes from immunoSEQ multiplex PCR, and its TCRdb copy is limited to in-frame clones, with some not included. The sample holds roughly 9,900 clones, more than 85% seen once. Every patient relapsed after autologous stem cell transplantation, and brentuximab vedotin exposure varied. The source material was peripheral blood mononuclear cells (PBMCs), sampled at baseline. These receptors were taken from a human donor with classical Hodgkin lymphoma.

The chain has TRBV25-1 and TRBJ2-2; TRBD1 or TRBD2 may be the D gene (6 bases each). Between the trimmed V and J ends, which lost 7 bases and 4 bases, there was a span of 13 bases. The germline gives CDR1 MGHDK, CDR2 SYGVNS. This CDR3 region has 14 residues. CDR3 protein: CASTRGGGTGELFF. The CDR3 region has the DNA TGTGCCAGCACAAGAGGAGGGGGCACCGGGGAGCTGTTTTTT.

The V gene is TRBV29-1, the J gene TRBJ2-7, with D possibly being TRBD2 (6 bases). The CDR3 length is 13 residues. Trimming removed 4 bases at V and 2 bases at J, with 12 bases between. Germline V CDR1 and CDR2: SQVTM, ANQGSEA. Here the CDR3 DNA reads TGCAGCGTTGTCGGGGGAGGTGCCTACGAGCAGTACTTC. It codes for CSVVGGGAYEQYF.

V gene TRBV19 combines with J gene TRBJ2-3, with D hard to call. Germline loops: CDR1 LNHDA, CDR2 SQIVND (reference sequence). The CDR3 length is 16 residues. Trimming pared 5 bases from V and 6 bases from J, leaving 21 bases between. CDR3 residues: CASSPQEAILHDTQYF. CDR3 nucleotide sequence: TGTGCCAGTAGTCCCCAGGAAGCTATCCTACATGATACGCAGTATTTT.

V gene TRBV4-1 combines with J gene TRBJ1-1; D call uncertain. The CDR3 extends over 13 amino acids. Trimming removed 1 base from V and 10 bases from J, with 13 bases in between. Looked up from germline, CDR1 is MGHRA and CDR2 is YSYEKL. This chain's CDR3 is CASSQATRIGAFF. CDR3 nucleotides: TGCGCCAGCAGCCAAGCAACAAGAATCGGAGCTTTCTTT.

The chain uses TRBV18 and TRBJ2-2; no clear D. In germline, CDR1 is KGHSH, CDR2 LQKENI. The germline V and J ends were trimmed by 3 bases and 5 bases, with 22 bases remaining between them. This CDR3 has 18 residues. DNA for the CDR3: TGTGCCAGCTCACCGTCTCTTTTCTTGGGCCGTGGGACCGGGGAGCTGTTTTTT. Protein product: CASSPSLFLGRGTGELFF. The entire variable domain, with the rest obtained from reference TRBV18 and TRBJ2-2, is as follows: NAGVMQNPRHLVRRRGQEARLRCSPMKGHSHVYWYRQLPEEGLKFMVYLQKENIIDESGMPKERFSAEFPKEGPSILRIQQVVRGDSAAYFCASSPSLFLGRGTGELFFGEGSRLTVL.

The chain couples TRBV5-1 to TRBJ2-3; unclear D gene. This CDR3 spans 12 amino acids. Germline lookup yields CDR1 SGHRS and CDR2 YFSETQ. V gave up 2 bases and J gave up 4 bases, with 5 bases separating them. CDR3: CASSFISDTQYF. The CDR3 nucleotides read TGCGCCAGCAGCTTTATATCAGATACGCAGTATTTT.

The chain combines TRBV5-6 with TRBJ2-3, with TRBD2 as a possible D gene (6 bases). The CDR3 has 15 amino acids. V was pared by 1 base and J by 4 bases, with 13 bases between. Germline CDR1 and CDR2: SGHDT and YYEEEE. The chain's CDR3 is CASSLIGSRADTQYF. The CDR3 region has the DNA TGTGCCAGCAGCTTGATCGGGAGCCGCGCAGATACGCAGTATTTT.

This chain connects TRBV7-9 to TRBJ2-7; 8 nucleotides match TRBD1. CDR1 is SEHNR, CDR2 FQNEAQ, per germline (reference sequence). J gave up 2 bases and V 5 bases, and 8 bases lay outside the gene matches. This CDR3 region has 15 residues. This CDR3 is CASSHKGQAAYEQYF. The CDR3 region has the DNA TGTGCCAGCAGCCATAAGGGACAGGCCGCCTACGAGCAGTACTTC.

J is TRBJ1-3 and V is TRBV29-1; 7 nucleotides line up with TRBD1. This CDR3 is 14 amino acids long. Germline V gene lookup returns CDR1 SQVTM and CDR2 ANQGSEA. J lost 0 bases, V lost 7 bases, and 6 bases had no gene match. The DNA for the CDR3 is TGCAGCGCCGGACAGGCACGCTCTGGAAACACCATATATTTT. This sequence encodes CSAGQARSGNTIYF.

The genes are TRBV5-1 and TRBJ1-4, with D unresolved. From germline, CDR1 is SGHRS and CDR2 YFSETQ. V was cut by 5 bases and J by 8 bases, with 13 bases left in between. The CDR3 has 13 residues. The CDR3 is CASRPLKAEKLFF. In DNA, the CDR3 is TGCGCCAGCAGGCCCTTGAAGGCGGAAAAACTGTTTTTT. Full variable domain (remainder filled in from reference TRBV5-1 and TRBJ1-4): KAGVTQTPRYLIKTRGQQVTLSCSPISGHRSVSWYQQTPGQGLQFLFEYFSETQRNKGNFPGRFSGRQFSNSRSEMNVSTLELGDSALYLCASRPLKAEKLFFGSGTQLSVL.

This clone was picked up a small number of times. V and J are TRBV4-1 and TRBJ2-7; no reliable D call. Germline-derived CDR1 and CDR2 are MGHRA and YSYEKL. V shed 3 bases and J shed 4 bases, with 10 bases lying between them. There are 13 residues in the CDR3. The CDR3 nucleotides read TGCGCCAGCAGCCAGGGCCAGCTGTACGAGCAGTACTTC. Translation gives CASSQGQLYEQYF.

This chain uses TRBV5-1 with TRBJ2-7; D may be TRBD1 or TRBD2 (5 bases each). Trimming shortened V by 4 bases and J by 0 bases, and 8 bases separated the two germline ends. The CDR3 sequence is 13 residues long. The germline V gene has CDR1 SGHRS and CDR2 YFSETQ. The CDR3 sequence is CASSEGSSYEQYF. CDR3 DNA: TGCGCCAGCAGCGAGGGGAGCTCCTACGAGCAGTACTTC.

The rearrangement joins TRBV9 to TRBJ2-7; 9 bases map to TRBD2. CDR3 length: 19 amino acids. The ends lost 0 bases at V and 0 bases at J; junction bases unmatched: 13. The V gene's germline CDR1 is SGDLS and CDR2 YYNGEE. CDR3 amino acids: CASSVDEREALGSSYEQYF. The CDR3, as DNA: TGTGCCAGCAGCGTAGATGAGCGGGAGGCCTTGGGCAGCTCCTACGAGCAGTACTTC.

J is TRBJ1-5 and V is TRBV18, with D maybe TRBD1 (5 bases). The germline V gene has CDR1 KGHSH and CDR2 LQKENI. V was trimmed by 4 bases and J by 8 bases, leaving 15 bases between them. The length of the CDR3 is 14 residues. The CDR3, as DNA: TGTGCCAGCTCACTGGCAGCCCCGGGGGAGCCCCAGCATTTT. Amino acids: CASSLAAPGEPQHF.

The V call is TRBV5-8, the J call TRBJ1-5, with a weak D call TRBD1 (6 bases). Deletions cut 3 bases from V and 2 bases from J, with 12 bases between. CDR1 is SGHTS, CDR2 YDEGEE, per germline. CDR3 size: 15 residues. The CDR3 spells CASSSARGGNQPQHF. The DNA of the CDR3 is TGTGCCAGCAGCTCTGCCAGGGGAGGCAATCAGCCCCAGCATTTT.

The chain couples TRBV7-9 to TRBJ2-1; 9 nucleotides align to TRBD1. This CDR3 spans 11 amino acids. The junction had 4 bases not matched to a gene; V was cut back by 4 bases and J by 15 bases. Germline-derived CDR1 and CDR2 are SEHNR and FQNEAQ (reference sequence). The CDR3 DNA is TGTGCCAGCAGCTCGGACAGGGGAAGGTTCTTC. Its translation: CASSSDRGRFF.

Concerning this clone: The junction shows a germline mismatch at one end, possibly a read error. This rearrangement joins TRBV27 to TRBJ2-3; D remains ambiguous. CDR3 length: 12 amino acids. Germline V gene data show CDR1 as MNHEY and CDR2 as SMNVEV (reference sequence). CDR3 DNA sequence: TGTGCCAGCAGTTCCCTCCCGACGGCTGGTAATTTT. Protein sequence: CASSSLPTAGNF.

The chain links TRBV5-4 to TRBJ2-3; 7 bases map to TRBD2. CDR1 is SGHNT and CDR2 is YYREEE in the germline V gene (reference sequence). With V trimmed by 1 base and J by 2 bases, 4 bases remained unmatched. The CDR3 is 15 residues long. The CDR3 region has the DNA TGTGCCAGCAGCTTGAGAGGGAGGGACACAGATACGCAGTATTTT. This codes for CASSLRGRDTDTQYF.

The rearrangement uses TRBV27 and TRBJ1-1; D ambiguous. The ends were cut back, 6 bases at V and 1 base at J, with 15 bases in the middle. The CDR3 totals 15 residues. Germline-derived CDR1 and CDR2 are MNHEY and SMNVEV (reference sequence). The CDR3 DNA reads TGTGCCAGCAGAGAGAGTCCGAGAAGGAACACTGAAGCTTTCTTT. Amino acid sequence: CASRESPRRNTEAFF.

The rearrangement links TRBV5-1 to TRBJ2-5; D remains unclear. V was pared by 2 bases and J by 5 bases, with 10 bases between. The CDR3 totals 13 residues. Germline CDR1 SGHRS, CDR2 YFSETQ. The CDR3 nucleotides are TGCGCCAGCAGCTTCGATTCAAGGGAGACCCAGTACTTC. This sequence encodes CASSFDSRETQYF.

This sequence joins TRBV2 and TRBJ2-7; TRBD2 matches 11 bases. The CDR3 has 16 residues. Looked up from germline, CDR1 is SNHLY and CDR2 is FYNNEI. Losses at the gene ends were 6 bases for V and 3 bases for J; bases not matched to a gene: 10. The CDR3 nucleotides are TGTGCCAGCAGGAATTCCACTAGCGGGGGTTTCTACGAGCAGTACTTC. It yields the protein CASRNSTSGGFYEQYF.

The CDR3 is CASSFLAGGPSRQFF. CDR3 sequence (DNA): TGTGCCAGCAGCTTTTTAGCGGGAGGGCCCTCTAGGCAGTTCTTC. V and J are TRBV11-1 and TRBJ2-1; 11 bases are a match to TRBD2. Looked up from germline, CDR1 is SGHAT and CDR2 is FQDESV (reference sequence). After removal of 3 bases from V and 12 bases from J, the junction contained 10 bases not matched to a gene. This CDR3 has 15 residues.

This chain links TRBV5-1 with TRBJ2-1, with a tentative D call TRBD2 (6 bases). The CDR3 is 17 amino acids. Germline V lookup: CDR1 SGHRS, CDR2 YFSETQ. With 4 bases removed from V and 4 bases from J, the gap between germline ends came to 21 bases. CDR3 in amino acids: CASSRSASVTGYNEQFF. The CDR3 DNA follows: TGCGCCAGCAGCCGGTCGGCTAGCGTAACAGGATACAATGAGCAGTTCTTC.

V and J are TRBV7-9 and TRBJ2-1; TRBD2 agrees at 10 bases. V shed 5 bases and J 7 bases; nucleotides not matched to a gene: 8. The CDR3 consists of 15 residues. Germline values: CDR1 SEHNR, CDR2 FQNEAQ (reference sequence). DNA of the CDR3: TGTGCCAGCAGCGCGAGCGGGAGGGTCGGAAATGAGCAGTTCTTC. Its translation: CASSASGRVGNEQFF.

The J gene is TRBJ2-7, the V gene TRBV6-6; D gene ambiguous. The ends were cut back, 5 bases at V and 3 bases at J, with 8 bases in the middle. CDR3 length: 12 residues. Per the germline V gene, CDR1 is MNHNY and CDR2 is SVGAGI (reference sequence). The DNA for the CDR3 is TGTGCCAGCAGTGGGCTAGGCTACGAGCAGTACTTC. This sequence encodes CASSGLGYEQYF.

The chain recombines TRBV10-1 with TRBJ2-3; TRBD2 agrees at 13 bases. The V gene's germline CDR1 is WNHNN and CDR2 SYGVQD (reference sequence). This CDR3 has 17 residues. The ends lost 10 bases at V and 5 bases at J; junction bases unmatched: 15. The CDR3 DNA sequence: TGCGCCACGTCGCCACTACTAGCGGGAGGGCCCATAGATACGCAGTATTTT. As protein: CATSPLLAGGPIDTQYF.